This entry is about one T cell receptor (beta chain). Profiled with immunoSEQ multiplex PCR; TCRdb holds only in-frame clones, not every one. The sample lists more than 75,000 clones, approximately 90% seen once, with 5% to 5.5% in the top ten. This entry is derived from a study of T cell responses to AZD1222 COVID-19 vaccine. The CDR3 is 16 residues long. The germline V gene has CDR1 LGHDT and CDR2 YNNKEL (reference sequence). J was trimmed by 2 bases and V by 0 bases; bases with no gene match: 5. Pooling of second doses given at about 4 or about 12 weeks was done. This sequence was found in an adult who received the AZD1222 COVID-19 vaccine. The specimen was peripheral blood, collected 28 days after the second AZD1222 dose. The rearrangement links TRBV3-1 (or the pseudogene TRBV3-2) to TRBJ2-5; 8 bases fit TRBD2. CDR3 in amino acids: CASSQDSPSGQETQYF. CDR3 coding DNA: TGTGCCAGCAGCCAAGATTCGCCTAGCGGGCAAGAGACCCAGTACTTC.